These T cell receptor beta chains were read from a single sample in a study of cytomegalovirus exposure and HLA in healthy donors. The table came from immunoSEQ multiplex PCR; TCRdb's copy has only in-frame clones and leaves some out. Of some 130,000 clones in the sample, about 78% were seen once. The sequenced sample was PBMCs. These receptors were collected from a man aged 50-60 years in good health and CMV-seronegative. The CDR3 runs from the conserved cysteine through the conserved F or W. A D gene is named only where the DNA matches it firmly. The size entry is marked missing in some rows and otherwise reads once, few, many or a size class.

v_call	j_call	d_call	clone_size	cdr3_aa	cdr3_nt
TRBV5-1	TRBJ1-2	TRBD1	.	CASSFGQVLNYGYTF	TGCGCCAGCAGCTTTGGACAGGTTCTTAACTATGGCTACACCTTC
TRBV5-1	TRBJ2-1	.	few	CASSLDFGYNEQFF	TGCGCCAGCAGCTTGGATTTCGGGTACAATGAGCAGTTCTTC
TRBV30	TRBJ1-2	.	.	CAWSVPAVYGYTF	TGTGCCTGGAGTGTACCGGCGGTCTATGGCTACACCTTC
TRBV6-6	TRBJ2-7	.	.	CASRNKDRRIEQYF	TGTGCCAGCAGAAATAAGGACAGAAGGATCGAGCAGTACTTC
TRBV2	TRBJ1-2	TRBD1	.	CASSVTGDYGYTF	TGTGCCAGCAGTGTGACAGGGGACTATGGCTACACCTTC
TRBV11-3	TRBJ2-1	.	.	CASSLGDSVWGDEQFF	TGTGCCAGCAGCTTAGGGGACTCGGTCTGGGGCGATGAGCAGTTCTTC
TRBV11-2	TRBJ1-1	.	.	CASSLRAGFVGTEAFF	TGTGCCAGCAGCTTAAGGGCAGGGTTTGTGGGCACTGAAGCTTTCTTT
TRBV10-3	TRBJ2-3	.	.	CAISDSGSTDTQYF	TGTGCCATCAGTGACAGCGGGAGCACAGATACGCAGTATTTT
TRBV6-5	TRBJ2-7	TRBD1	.	CASSMGQIISYEQYF	TGTGCCAGCTCAATGGGACAGATCATCTCCTACGAGCAGTACTTC
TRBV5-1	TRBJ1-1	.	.	CASSLGVRNTEAFF	TGCGCCAGCAGCTTGGGTGTGAGGAACACTGAAGCTTTCTTT
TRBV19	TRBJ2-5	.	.	CASKGYSIDGGASETQYF	TGTGCCAGTAAGGGATACAGTATCGATGGGGGGGCATCAGAGACCCAGTACTTC
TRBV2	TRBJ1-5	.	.	CASRLGGPRNQPQHF	TGTGCCAGCAGATTGGGGGGGCCGCGCAATCAGCCCCAGCATTTT
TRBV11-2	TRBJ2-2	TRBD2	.	CASSSPAGVTGELFF	TGTGCCAGCAGCTCCCCCGCGGGAGTAACCGGGGAGCTGTTTTTT
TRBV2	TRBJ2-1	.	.	CASSEGISFYNEQFF	TGTGCCAGCAGTGAAGGAATTAGCTTCTACAATGAGCAGTTCTTC
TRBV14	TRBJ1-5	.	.	CASSQDQNQPQHF	TGTGCCAGCAGCCAAGATCAGAATCAGCCCCAGCATTTT
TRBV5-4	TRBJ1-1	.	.	CASSFPTAEAFF	TGTGCCAGCAGCTTCCCAACAGCCGAAGCTTTCTTT
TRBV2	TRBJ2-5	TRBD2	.	CASKAGETQYF	TGTGCCAGCAAAGCGGGGGAGACCCAGTACTTC
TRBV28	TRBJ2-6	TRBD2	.	CASSKGGSGANVLTF	TGTGCCAGCAGTAAGGGAGGGTCTGGGGCCAACGTCCTGACTTTC
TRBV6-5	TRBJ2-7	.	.	CASSVDRGSREQYF	TGTGCCAGCAGTGTAGACAGAGGATCGCGGGAGCAGTACTTC
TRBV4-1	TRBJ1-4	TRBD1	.	CASSQVDGQAGTGANEKLFF	TGCGCCAGCAGCCAAGTAGACGGACAGGCCGGCACAGGGGCTAATGAAAAACTGTTTTTT
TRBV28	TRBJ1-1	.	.	CASSFGGRNEAFF	TGTGCCAGCAGTTTTGGGGGCCGGAATGAAGCTTTCTTT
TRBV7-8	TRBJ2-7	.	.	CASSLVPSYEQYF	TGTGCCAGCAGCTTAGTTCCTTCCTACGAGCAGTACTTC